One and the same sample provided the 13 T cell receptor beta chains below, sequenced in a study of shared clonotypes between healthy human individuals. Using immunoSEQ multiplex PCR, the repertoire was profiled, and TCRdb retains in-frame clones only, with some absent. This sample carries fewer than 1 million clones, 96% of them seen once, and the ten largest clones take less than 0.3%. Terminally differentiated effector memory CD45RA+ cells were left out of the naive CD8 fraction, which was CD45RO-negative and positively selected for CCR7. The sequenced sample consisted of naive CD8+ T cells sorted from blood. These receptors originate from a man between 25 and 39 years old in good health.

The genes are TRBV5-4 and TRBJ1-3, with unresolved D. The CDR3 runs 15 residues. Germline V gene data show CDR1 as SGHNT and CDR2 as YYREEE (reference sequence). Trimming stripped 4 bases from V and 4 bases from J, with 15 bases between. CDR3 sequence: CASSPLGEEGNTIYF. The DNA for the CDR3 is TGTGCCAGCAGCCCTCTTGGTGAGGAGGGAAACACCATATATTTT.

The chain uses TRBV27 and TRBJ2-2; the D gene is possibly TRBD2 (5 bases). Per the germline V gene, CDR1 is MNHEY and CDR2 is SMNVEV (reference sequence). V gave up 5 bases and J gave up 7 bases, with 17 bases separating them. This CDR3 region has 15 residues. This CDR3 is CASSGQLVQDGELFF. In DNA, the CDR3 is TGTGCCAGCAGTGGCCAACTAGTTCAAGACGGGGAGCTGTTTTTT.

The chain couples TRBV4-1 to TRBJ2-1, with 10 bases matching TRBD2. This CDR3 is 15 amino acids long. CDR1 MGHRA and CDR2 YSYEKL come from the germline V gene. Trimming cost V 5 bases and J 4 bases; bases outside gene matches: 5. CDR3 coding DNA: TGCGCCAGCAGCTGGTCTAGCGGGAGTTACAATGAGCAGTTCTTC. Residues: CASSWSSGSYNEQFF.

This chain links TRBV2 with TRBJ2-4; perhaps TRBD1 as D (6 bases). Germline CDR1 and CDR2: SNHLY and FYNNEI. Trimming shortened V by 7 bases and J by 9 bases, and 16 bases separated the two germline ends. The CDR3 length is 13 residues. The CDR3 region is CASTAPQGGIQYF. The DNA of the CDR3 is TGTGCCAGCACGGCCCCCCAAGGGGGCATTCAGTACTTC. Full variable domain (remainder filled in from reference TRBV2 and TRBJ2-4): EPEVTQTPSHQVTQMGQEVILRCVPISNHLYFYWYRQILGQKVEFLVSFYNNEISEKSEIFDDQFSVERPDGSNFTLKIRSTKLEDSAMYFCASTAPQGGIQYFGAGTRLSVL.

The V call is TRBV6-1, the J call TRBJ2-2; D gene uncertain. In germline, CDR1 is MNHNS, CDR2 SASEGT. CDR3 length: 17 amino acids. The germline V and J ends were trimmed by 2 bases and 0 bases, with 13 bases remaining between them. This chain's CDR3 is CASSEILRSPNTGELFF. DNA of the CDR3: TGTGCCAGCAGTGAAATCTTACGCAGTCCGAACACCGGGGAGCTGTTTTTT.

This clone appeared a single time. The CDR3 coding sequence is TGTGCCAGCAGTTTTGTTCCAGGGGCGCCCTACGAGCAGTACTTC. This translates into CASSFVPGAPYEQYF. This chain connects TRBV27 to TRBJ2-7, with TRBD1 as a possible D gene (6 bases). CDR3 size: 15 residues. Germline V CDR1 and CDR2: MNHEY, SMNVEV (reference sequence). The V end was cut by 3 bases, the J end by 2 bases, with 14 bases between.

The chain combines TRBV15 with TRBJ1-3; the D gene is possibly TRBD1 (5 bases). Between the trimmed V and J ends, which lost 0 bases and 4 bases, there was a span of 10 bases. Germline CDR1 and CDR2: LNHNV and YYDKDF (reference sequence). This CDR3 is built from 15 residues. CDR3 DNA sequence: TGTGCCACCAGCAGAGACAAGGGGCCCGGAAACACCATATATTTT. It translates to CATSRDKGPGNTIYF. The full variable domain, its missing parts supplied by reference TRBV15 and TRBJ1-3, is DAMVIQNPRYQVTQFGKPVTLSCSQTLNHNVMYWYQQKSSQAPKLLFHYYDKDFNNEADTPDNFQSRRPNTSFCFLDIRSPGLGDTAMYLCATSRDKGPGNTIYFGEGSWLTVV.

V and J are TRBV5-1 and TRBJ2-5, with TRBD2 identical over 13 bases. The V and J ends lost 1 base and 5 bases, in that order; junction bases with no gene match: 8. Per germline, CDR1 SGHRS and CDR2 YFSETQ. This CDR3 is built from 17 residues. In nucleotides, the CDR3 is TGCGCCAGCAGCTTGACTAGCGGGAGGGAGTTCGGGGAGACCCAGTACTTC. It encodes CASSLTSGREFGETQYF.

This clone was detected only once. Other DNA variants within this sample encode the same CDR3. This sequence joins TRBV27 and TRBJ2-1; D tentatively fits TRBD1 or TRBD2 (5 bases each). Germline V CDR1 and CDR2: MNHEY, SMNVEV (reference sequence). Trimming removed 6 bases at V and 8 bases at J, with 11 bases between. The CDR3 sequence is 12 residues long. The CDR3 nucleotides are TGTGCCAGCAGCCTACTGGGGGATGAGCAGTTCTTC. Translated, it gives CASSLLGDEQFF.

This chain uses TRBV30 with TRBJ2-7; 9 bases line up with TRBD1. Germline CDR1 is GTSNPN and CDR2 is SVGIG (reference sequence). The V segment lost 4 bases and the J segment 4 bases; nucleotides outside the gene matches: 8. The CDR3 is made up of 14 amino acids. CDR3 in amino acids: CAWNPGQGRYEQYF. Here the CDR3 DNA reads TGTGCCTGGAATCCGGGACAGGGTCGGTACGAGCAGTACTTC.

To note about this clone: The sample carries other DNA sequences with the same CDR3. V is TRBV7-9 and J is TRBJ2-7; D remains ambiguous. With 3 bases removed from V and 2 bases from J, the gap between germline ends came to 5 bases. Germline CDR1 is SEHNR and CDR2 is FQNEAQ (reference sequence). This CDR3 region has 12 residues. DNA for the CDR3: TGTGCCAGCAGCTTGCCCCCCTACGAGCAGTACTTC. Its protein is CASSLPPYEQYF.

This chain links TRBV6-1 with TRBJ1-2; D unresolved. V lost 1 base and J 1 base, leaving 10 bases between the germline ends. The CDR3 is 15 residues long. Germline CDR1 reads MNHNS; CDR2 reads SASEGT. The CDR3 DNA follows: TGTGCCAGCAGTGAAGACTCTGCGGTTAACTATGGCTACACCTTC. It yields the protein CASSEDSAVNYGYTF.

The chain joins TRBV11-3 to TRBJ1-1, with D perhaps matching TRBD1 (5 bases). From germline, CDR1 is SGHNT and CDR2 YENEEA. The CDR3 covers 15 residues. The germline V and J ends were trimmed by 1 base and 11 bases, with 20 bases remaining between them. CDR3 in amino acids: CASSLVPGKTGGAFF. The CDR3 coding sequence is TGTGCCAGCAGCTTAGTTCCAGGGAAGACGGGAGGGGCTTTCTTT.